A selection of T cell receptor beta chains follows, all from one sample in a study of cytomegalovirus exposure and HLA in healthy donors. Assay: immunoSEQ multiplex PCR; the TCRdb copy retains only in-frame clones and omits some. Here the sample spans about 120,000 clones, around three quarters being singletons. The sample consisted of PBMCs. These receptors originate from a woman under 30 in good health and CMV-seropositive. Both conserved end residues are part of each CDR3. A D gene is named only where the DNA matches it firmly. Some rows have no size entry. The others give once, few or many, or a class for an expanded clone.

clone size: -
CDR3 length: 16
J gene: TRBJ2-6
V gene: TRBV4-2
D gene: -
CDR3 DNA: TGTGCCATCTCGACACCCACCGTTCCTGGGGCCAACGTCCTGACTTTC
CDR3 protein: CAISTPTVPGANVLTF

clone size: -
CDR3 length: 15
J gene: TRBJ2-7
V gene: TRBV7-3
D gene: TRBD2
CDR3 DNA: TGTGCCAGCAGCCCCGGGACTAGCGTTATGTACGAGCAGTACTTC
CDR3 protein: CASSPGTSVMYEQYF

clone size: -
CDR3 length: 16
J gene: TRBJ2-1
V gene: TRBV9
D gene: TRBD2
CDR3 DNA: TGTGCCAGCAGCGTAGCTCGGCTAGCGGGAAGTAATGAGCAGTTCTTC
CDR3 protein: CASSVARLAGSNEQFF

clone size: once
CDR3 length: 13
J gene: TRBJ1-1
V gene: TRBV30
D gene: -
CDR3 DNA: TGTGCCTGGAGTTACTCAGGGAACACTGAAGCTTTCTTT
CDR3 protein: CAWSYSGNTEAFF

clone size: -
CDR3 length: 13
J gene: TRBJ1-5
V gene: TRBV30
D gene: -
CDR3 DNA: TGTGCCTGCGGGGGGTATAGCAATCAGCCCCAGAATTTT
CDR3 protein: CACGGYSNQPQNF

clone size: few
CDR3 length: 15
J gene: TRBJ2-2
V gene: TRBV5-1
D gene: -
CDR3 DNA: TGCGCCAGCAGCACCTCGACGGGACTCACCGGGGAGCTGTTTTTT
CDR3 protein: CASSTSTGLTGELFF

clone size: -
CDR3 length: 14
J gene: TRBJ1-1
V gene: TRBV19
D gene: -
CDR3 DNA: TGTGCCAGTACCCTGGGCAGCATGAACACTGAAGCTTTCTTT
CDR3 protein: CASTLGSMNTEAFF

clone size: -
CDR3 length: 16
J gene: TRBJ2-7
V gene: TRBV2
D gene: -
CDR3 DNA: TGTGCCAGCACTACCCCTTCAGGGGTTTACTCCTACGAGCAGTACTTC
CDR3 protein: CASTTPSGVYSYEQYF

clone size: -
CDR3 length: 13
J gene: TRBJ1-1
V gene: TRBV30
D gene: TRBD1
CDR3 DNA: TGTGCCTGGAGTCGCAGGGGGGAGACTGAAGCTTTCTTT
CDR3 protein: CAWSRRGETEAFF

clone size: few
CDR3 length: 15
J gene: TRBJ1-5
V gene: TRBV5-1
D gene: -
CDR3 DNA: TGCGCCAGCAGCCCTATCCCCACAGGAGGGCAGCCCCAGCATTTT
CDR3 protein: CASSPIPTGGQPQHF

clone size: -
CDR3 length: 17
J gene: TRBJ2-7
V gene: TRBV7-9
D gene: -
CDR3 DNA: TGTGCCAGCAGCTTAGCGATGTTCTGGCGGGCCCTCTACGAGCAGTACTTC
CDR3 protein: CASSLAMFWRALYEQYF

clone size: -
CDR3 length: 13
J gene: TRBJ1-1
V gene: TRBV2
D gene: -
CDR3 DNA: TGTGCCAGCAGTGTGCAGGTGAACACTGAAGCTTTCTTT
CDR3 protein: CASSVQVNTEAFF

clone size: -
CDR3 length: 13
J gene: TRBJ2-4
V gene: TRBV6-5
D gene: -
CDR3 DNA: TGTGCCAGCAGTTATGTCCAGGGATACATTCAGTACTTC
CDR3 protein: CASSYVQGYIQYF

clone size: few
CDR3 length: 15
J gene: TRBJ1-1
V gene: TRBV5-1
D gene: TRBD1
CDR3 DNA: TGCGCCAGCAGCTTTAGGACAGGGGCGAACACTGAAGCTTTCTTT
CDR3 protein: CASSFRTGANTEAFF

clone size: -
CDR3 length: 19
J gene: TRBJ1-2
V gene: TRBV7-9
D gene: TRBD1
CDR3 DNA: TGTGCCAGCAGCTTACCTAACCGGGACAGGGGGCGTCAGGGCTATGGCTACACCTTC
CDR3 protein: CASSLPNRDRGRQGYGYTF

clone size: -
CDR3 length: 16
J gene: TRBJ2-3
V gene: TRBV7-9
D gene: TRBD1
CDR3 DNA: TGTGCCAGCGGGGGACAGGGGCAATCTAGCACAGATACGCAGTATTTT
CDR3 protein: CASGGQGQSSTDTQYF

clone size: -
CDR3 length: 11
J gene: TRBJ2-7
V gene: TRBV6-6
D gene: -
CDR3 DNA: TGTGCCAGCAGCACTGGGGCAGAGCAGTACTTC
CDR3 protein: CASSTGAEQYF

clone size: -
CDR3 length: 15
J gene: TRBJ1-5
V gene: TRBV4-1
D gene: -
CDR3 DNA: TGCGCCAGCAGCCCCCGGGGGGCTGGCAATCAGCCCCAGCATTTT
CDR3 protein: CASSPRGAGNQPQHF

clone size: -
CDR3 length: 14
J gene: TRBJ1-2
V gene: TRBV9
D gene: TRBD1
CDR3 DNA: TGTGCCAGCAGCCTGACAGGGTCTAACTATGGCTACACCTTC
CDR3 protein: CASSLTGSNYGYTF

clone size: -
CDR3 length: 13
J gene: TRBJ1-1
V gene: TRBV27
D gene: -
CDR3 DNA: TGTGCCAGCAGTTTAGGACAGTCGAGGAGAGCTTTCTTT
CDR3 protein: CASSLGQSRRAFF

clone size: -
CDR3 length: 15
J gene: TRBJ2-1
V gene: TRBV19
D gene: -
CDR3 DNA: TGTGCCAGTAGTATGATCGGGAGTACTTACAATGAGCAGTTCTTC
CDR3 protein: CASSMIGSTYNEQFF

clone size: -
CDR3 length: 15
J gene: TRBJ1-5
V gene: TRBV28
D gene: -
CDR3 DNA: TGTGCCAGCAGTCTTGGGGCCAGGGCTAATCAGCCCCAGCATTTT
CDR3 protein: CASSLGARANQPQHF

clone size: -
CDR3 length: 14
J gene: TRBJ1-2
V gene: TRBV6-6
D gene: TRBD1
CDR3 DNA: TGTGCCAGCAGAACGACAGGGTCCTACTATGGCTACACCTTC
CDR3 protein: CASRTTGSYYGYTF

clone size: -
CDR3 length: 13
J gene: TRBJ1-1
V gene: TRBV9
D gene: -
CDR3 DNA: TGTGCCAGCAGCGTAGGAGGGTTCACTGAAGCTTTCTTT
CDR3 protein: CASSVGGFTEAFF

clone size: -
CDR3 length: 14
J gene: TRBJ1-4
V gene: TRBV19
D gene: -
CDR3 DNA: TGTGCCAGTAGTATAGGGGGCAGTAGAGAAAAACTGTTTTTT
CDR3 protein: CASSIGGSREKLFF

clone size: -
CDR3 length: 14
J gene: TRBJ2-1
V gene: TRBV7-7
D gene: TRBD2
CDR3 DNA: TGTGCTAGCAGCTTAGCGGGAGGCTACAATGAGCAGTTCTTC
CDR3 protein: CASSLAGGYNEQFF

clone size: -
CDR3 length: 16
J gene: TRBJ2-7
V gene: TRBV12-1
D gene: -
CDR3 DNA: TGTGCCAGCAGCTTCAGACGGGACAGGGAATGCTACGAGCAGTACTTC
CDR3 protein: CASSFRRDRECYEQYF

clone size: few
CDR3 length: 13
J gene: TRBJ2-1
V gene: TRBV4-2
D gene: -
CDR3 DNA: TGTGCCAGCAGCCAAGAGCGGCGGGATGAGCAGTTCTTC
CDR3 protein: CASSQERRDEQFF

clone size: -
CDR3 length: 14
J gene: TRBJ2-1
V gene: TRBV6-5
D gene: TRBD1
CDR3 DNA: TGTGCCAGCGGAGGGACAGGGCTACACAATGAGCAGTTCTTC
CDR3 protein: CASGGTGLHNEQFF

clone size: few
CDR3 length: 15
J gene: TRBJ2-7
V gene: TRBV27
D gene: -
CDR3 DNA: TGTGCCAGCAGTTTAGAAGGGGATACGTCCTACGAGCAGTACTTC
CDR3 protein: CASSLEGDTSYEQYF

clone size: -
CDR3 length: 16
J gene: TRBJ1-2
V gene: TRBV7-9
D gene: TRBD1
CDR3 DNA: TGTGCCAGCAGCTCGGGGGCGGCAGGGGGGAACTATGGCTACACCTTC
CDR3 protein: CASSSGAAGGNYGYTF

clone size: -
CDR3 length: 16
J gene: TRBJ2-1
V gene: TRBV19
D gene: -
CDR3 DNA: TGTGCCAGTAGTACCTATAGCGGCGCAGGCTTCGGGGAGCAGTTCTTC
CDR3 protein: CASSTYSGAGFGEQFF

clone size: -
CDR3 length: 16
J gene: TRBJ2-5
V gene: TRBV2
D gene: TRBD2
CDR3 DNA: TGTGCCACCGCTCTGGGGGGAGGGACCTTTCAAGAGACCCAGTACTTC
CDR3 protein: CATALGGGTFQETQYF

clone size: -
CDR3 length: 14
J gene: TRBJ2-7
V gene: TRBV6-1
D gene: -
CDR3 DNA: TGTGCCAGCAGTTGGACTGAGAGCTCCTACGAGCAGTACTTC
CDR3 protein: CASSWTESSYEQYF

clone size: -
CDR3 length: 16
J gene: TRBJ1-4
V gene: TRBV5-4
D gene: -
CDR3 DNA: TGTGCCAGCAGCTTAGGACAGCCAACAGTAGATGAAAAACTGTTTTTT
CDR3 protein: CASSLGQPTVDEKLFF

clone size: -
CDR3 length: 14
J gene: TRBJ2-3
V gene: TRBV28
D gene: TRBD2
CDR3 DNA: TGTGCCAGCAGGGTAGCGGGCTGGTCAGATACGCAGTATTTT
CDR3 protein: CASRVAGWSDTQYF

clone size: -
CDR3 length: 14
J gene: TRBJ2-7
V gene: TRBV5-6
D gene: TRBD1
CDR3 DNA: TGTGCCAGCAGCTTTGGACAGGGGTTCTACGAGCAGTACTTC
CDR3 protein: CASSFGQGFYEQYF

clone size: -
CDR3 length: 16
J gene: TRBJ2-3
V gene: TRBV28
D gene: TRBD2
CDR3 DNA: TGTGCCAGCAGGGCTCTTACCGGGAGGACCACAGATACGCAGTATTTT
CDR3 protein: CASRALTGRTTDTQYF

clone size: -
CDR3 length: 15
J gene: TRBJ2-1
V gene: TRBV9
D gene: -
CDR3 DNA: TGTGCCAGCAGCGTAGGGGTAGCGGTTTACAATGAGCAGTTCTTC
CDR3 protein: CASSVGVAVYNEQFF

clone size: few
CDR3 length: 14
J gene: TRBJ2-7
V gene: TRBV4-1
D gene: TRBD1
CDR3 DNA: TGCGCCAGCAGCCAAACAGGGGGCTGGAAGGAGCAGTACTTC
CDR3 protein: CASSQTGGWKEQYF

clone size: -
CDR3 length: 16
J gene: TRBJ2-5
V gene: TRBV10-3
D gene: TRBD1
CDR3 DNA: TGTGCCATCAGTGTAGGGGGCGGCGACGGACGAAAGACCCAGTACTTC
CDR3 protein: CAISVGGGDGRKTQYF

clone size: -
CDR3 length: 13
J gene: TRBJ1-2
V gene: TRBV6-5
D gene: TRBD1
CDR3 DNA: TGTGCCAGCAGCCCGGGACAGGTGTATGGCTACACCTTC
CDR3 protein: CASSPGQVYGYTF

clone size: -
CDR3 length: 15
J gene: TRBJ2-3
V gene: TRBV7-3
D gene: TRBD1
CDR3 DNA: TGTGCCAGCAGTTTAAAGGGGGCGCGTTTAGATACGCAGTATTTT
CDR3 protein: CASSLKGARLDTQYF

clone size: once
CDR3 length: 14
J gene: TRBJ1-5
V gene: TRBV6-6
D gene: TRBD1
CDR3 DNA: TGTGCCAGCAGTTATGGACAGGGCAATCAGCCCCAGCATTTT
CDR3 protein: CASSYGQGNQPQHF

clone size: -
CDR3 length: 14
J gene: TRBJ2-3
V gene: TRBV9
D gene: -
CDR3 DNA: TGTGCCAGCAGCGTTCACAGGGGAGGAGATACGCAGTATTTT
CDR3 protein: CASSVHRGGDTQYF

clone size: -
CDR3 length: 16
J gene: TRBJ1-3
V gene: TRBV18
D gene: -
CDR3 DNA: TGTGCCAGCTCACCTTTGGACACGACCTCTGGAAACCCCATATATTTT
CDR3 protein: CASSPLDTTSGNPIYF

clone size: -
CDR3 length: 16
J gene: TRBJ2-6
V gene: TRBV5-4
D gene: TRBD1
CDR3 DNA: TGTGCCAGCAGCACCCCGGACAGGGCCGGGGCCAACGTCCTGACTTTC
CDR3 protein: CASSTPDRAGANVLTF

clone size: -
CDR3 length: 14
J gene: TRBJ1-1
V gene: TRBV5-6
D gene: -
CDR3 DNA: TGTGCCAGCAGCAGCACAGGCTCCACCACTGAAGCTTTCTTT
CDR3 protein: CASSSTGSTTEAFF

clone size: few
CDR3 length: 14
J gene: TRBJ1-4
V gene: TRBV2
D gene: -
CDR3 DNA: TGTGCCAGCAGTGTAGCAGGGGAGGTTGAAAAACTGTTTTTT
CDR3 protein: CASSVAGEVEKLFF

clone size: -
CDR3 length: 14
J gene: TRBJ1-1
V gene: TRBV25-1
D gene: TRBD1
CDR3 DNA: TGTGCCAGCAGTGAGACAGGGGAATCCACTGAAGCTTTCTTT
CDR3 protein: CASSETGESTEAFF

clone size: -
CDR3 length: 13
J gene: TRBJ1-1
V gene: TRBV7-8
D gene: TRBD1
CDR3 DNA: TGTGCCAGCAGCTCGGACAGGGGGACTGAAGCTTTCTTT
CDR3 protein: CASSSDRGTEAFF

clone size: -
CDR3 length: 13
J gene: TRBJ1-2
V gene: TRBV27
D gene: TRBD1
CDR3 DNA: TGTGCCAGCACCGGGACAGGACTTTATGGCTACACCTTC
CDR3 protein: CASTGTGLYGYTF

clone size: -
CDR3 length: 15
J gene: TRBJ1-3
V gene: TRBV18
D gene: -
CDR3 DNA: TGTGCCAGCTCACCAAGAAACAGGGAGAGAAACACCATATATTTT
CDR3 protein: CASSPRNRERNTIYF

clone size: -
CDR3 length: 13
J gene: TRBJ2-2
V gene: TRBV6-5
D gene: TRBD1
CDR3 DNA: TGTGCCAGCAGAACAGGGGAAGTAGGGGAGCTGTTTTTT
CDR3 protein: CASRTGEVGELFF

clone size: -
CDR3 length: 17
J gene: TRBJ2-1
V gene: TRBV9
D gene: TRBD1
CDR3 DNA: TGTGCCAGCAGCGTAGGGGAAGGACAGGGGGTTTACAATGAGCAGTTCTTC
CDR3 protein: CASSVGEGQGVYNEQFF